This passage covers 12 T cell receptor beta chains from one sample sequenced in a study of cytomegalovirus exposure and HLA in healthy donors listed by TCRdb under 2017. Library generation was performed with the immunoSEQ multiplex PCR assay. For the multiplex PCR, a mixture combining 60 forward primers for TCR Vbeta segments and 13 reverse primers for TCR Jbeta segments was used. Held by TCRdb, this immuneACCESS table contains in-frame sequences only and omits some clones. Under half of the omission traces to an unresolved V gene where checked; the cause of the rest is unknown. The sample table holds approximately 150,000 clones, of which about four fifths were seen once. Jointly, the top ten make up roughly 6.2% of the sample. Input material: PBMCs. Receptors were obtained from a middle-aged woman in good health and CMV-seropositive.

J is TRBJ2-4 and V is TRBV9; D unresolved. The CDR3 consists of 13 residues. V lost 2 bases to trimming and J lost 1 base, with 4 bases between them. CDR1 and CDR2 (germline): SGDLS, YYNGEE. The CDR3 coding sequence is TGTGCCAGCAGCGTTGGCGCCAAAAACATTCAGTACTTC. It translates to CASSVGAKNIQYF.

A word on this clone: A read error may account for a junction end that differs from germline. The J gene is TRBJ1-1, the V gene TRBV7-9, with D possibly being TRBD1 (5 bases). Germline lookup yields CDR1 SEHNR and CDR2 FQNEAQ (reference sequence). The length of the CDR3 is 13 residues. CDR3 in amino acids: CSSSLANGGEAFF. As DNA, the CDR3 is TGTTCCAGCAGCTTAGCTAACGGGGGTGAAGCTTTCTTT.

This clone was seen a single time. V usage is TRBV6-6 and J usage is TRBJ1-6; D is undetermined. Germline CDR1 and CDR2: MNHNY and SVGAGI (reference sequence). V lost 5 bases and J lost 9, with 20 bases in between. The CDR3 consists of 16 residues. In DNA, the CDR3 is TGTGCCAGCAGTCATACTAGGACGGGCTTGGTTTCACCCCTCCACTTT. Protein: CASSHTRTGLVSPLHF.

The chain links TRBV9 to TRBJ1-3, with D perhaps matching TRBD1 (6 bases). Between the trimmed V and J ends, which lost 4 bases and 0 bases, there was a span of 17 bases. The germline CDR1 and CDR2 sequences are SGDLS and YYNGEE. The CDR3 is 17 residues long. The CDR3 coding sequence is TGTGCCAGCAGCCCCACGGGGGGCCCAAGCTCTGGAAACACCATATATTTT. Amino acids: CASSPTGGPSSGNTIYF.

This clone occurred once. Relative to the germline gene, one junction end is altered; a read error may explain this. The gene calls are TRBV2 and TRBJ2-4; 9 nucleotides line up with TRBD1. The CDR3 runs 13 residues. Germline assignment: CDR1 SNHLY and CDR2 FYNNEI. DNA for the CDR3: TGTGCCAGCAGTCGTAGTCCGGGACAGGGAAAGAACTTC. Amino acid sequence: CASSRSPGQGKNF. The whole variable domain, remainder taken from reference TRBV2 and TRBJ2-4, is EPEVTQTPSHQVTQMGQEVILRCVPISNHLYFYWYRQILGQKVEFLVSFYNNEISEKSEIFDDQFSVERPDGSNFTLKIRSTKLEDSAMYFCASSRSPGQGKNFGAGTRLSVL.

This chain uses TRBV18 with TRBJ2-5, with 14 bases aligning to TRBD2. This CDR3 comprises 16 residues. CDR1 and CDR2 (germline): KGHSH, LQKENI. The V gene end was trimmed by 0 bases and the J gene end by 4 bases; junction bases not matched to a gene: 1. CDR3 in DNA: TGTGCCAGCTCACCACCGGGGACTAGCGGGAGAGAGACCCAGTACTTC. Encoded protein: CASSPPGTSGRETQYF.

The chain uses TRBV5-1 and TRBJ2-5; TRBD1 is a possible D gene (6 bases). The CDR3 sequence is 14 residues long. Per the germline V gene, CDR1 is SGHRS and CDR2 is YFSETQ. The V end lost 5 bases, the J end lost 1 base, and 12 bases lay between the germline ends. CDR3 sequence (DNA): TGCGCCAGCAGACTCGGGACAACCCAAGAGACCCAGTACTTC. This translates into CASRLGTTQETQYF.

This chain joins TRBV6-5 and TRBJ1-4; tentatively, D is TRBD1 (6 bases). Germline-derived CDR1 and CDR2 are MNHEY and SVGAGI. CDR3 length: 14 residues. V shed 5 bases and J shed 4 bases, with 11 bases lying between them. Here the CDR3 reads CASSAGQLNEKLFF. DNA for the CDR3: TGTGCCAGCAGTGCTGGACAGCTTAATGAAAAACTGTTTTTT.

V usage is TRBV19 and J usage is TRBJ2-7; 9 positions match TRBD1. Per germline, CDR1 LNHDA and CDR2 SQIVND (reference sequence). The V segment lost 6 bases and the J segment 3 bases; nucleotides outside the gene matches: 9. The CDR3 is made up of 15 amino acids. CDR3 DNA sequence: TGTGCCAGTAGCGGAGAGGGGACAGGGTACTACGAGCAGTACTTC. Translation gives CASSGEGTGYYEQYF.

This chain connects TRBV5-1 to TRBJ2-3; 7 bases map to TRBD1. Germline V gene data show CDR1 as SGHRS and CDR2 as YFSETQ. After removal of 4 bases from V and 1 base from J, the junction contained 6 bases not matched to a gene. There are 15 residues in the CDR3. This chain's CDR3 is CASSQTGTGTDTQYF. The DNA of the CDR3 is TGCGCCAGCAGCCAAACCGGGACAGGCACAGATACGCAGTATTTT.

The chain links TRBV11-3 to TRBJ2-3; 7 bases line up with TRBD2. Germline CDR1 SGHNT, CDR2 YENEEA. Trimming removed 8 bases from V and 3 bases from J; junction bases left unmatched: 11. This CDR3 comprises 15 residues. CDR3 region: CASVASGEGTDTQYF. In DNA, the CDR3 is TGTGCCAGCGTGGCTAGCGGAGAGGGGACAGATACGCAGTATTTT.

V usage is TRBV6-1 and J usage is TRBJ2-7, with D uncertain. Trimming took 5 bases from V and 0 from J, leaving 11 bases between them. Germline V gene lookup returns CDR1 MNHNS and CDR2 SASEGT. This CDR3 region has 14 residues. The CDR3 sequence is CASSNLLSSYEQYF. In nucleotides, the CDR3 is TGTGCCAGCAGTAACCTTCTAAGCTCCTACGAGCAGTACTTC.